This record concerns one T cell receptor (beta chain) sequence. The antigen is undetermined. The germline V gene has CDR1 LGHNA and CDR2 YNFKEQ. The trim removed 0 bases at V and 4 bases at J, leaving 8 bases unmatched. There are 17 residues in the CDR3. The record originates from a study of T cell repertoires in cytomegalovirus infection. General observations from the study: Cumulative public TCR beta family frequency identified carriers of CMV plus the relevant HLA. Ex vivo responses were dominated by HLA-C-restricted CMV-specific TCR beta clonotypes.

TCRdb re-called the reads through MiXCR, storing one row per CDR3 protein. Among about 230,000 distinct CDR3 sequences, about 5.9% were seen once, and the ten largest hold about 6.3%. The sequencing sample was made of PBMCs. The chain uses TRBV4-2 and TRBJ2-1; 8 nucleotides align to TRBD2. This clonotype was sampled from a human donor in good health (CMV status not recorded). Some clones in this sample may be carry-over from other donors' samples. CDR3 protein: CASSQDLAGLGYNEQFF. The CDR3 bases are TGTGCCAGCAGCCAAGATTTAGCGGGGTTGGGGTACAATGAGCAGTTCTTC.